These 9 T cell receptor beta chains were sequenced from one sample in a study of response to subunit inactivated influenza vaccine. Each CDR3 protein gets one entry after TCRdb re-called the RT-PCR reads with MiXCR. The sample lists roughly 650,000 distinct CDR3 sequences, 15% to 19% occurring once. The input for sequencing was PBMCs from blood, taken about 13 days after vaccination. These TCRs come from a man in his fifties or sixties who received an inactivated influenza vaccine.

On this clonotype itself: At one of its ends the junction is not consistent with the germline gene, which may arise from a read error. This rearrangement joins TRBV3-1 to TRBJ1-1; D might be TRBD1 (5 bases). The CDR3 is 12 residues long. Per the germline V gene, CDR1 is LGHDT and CDR2 is YNNKEL (reference sequence). The CDR3 loop is CASGTAQTGAFF. CDR3 coding DNA: TGTGCCAGCGGGACGGCACAAACTGGAGCTTTCTTT.

Many counts were recorded for this clonotype. The chain is built from TRBV7-9 and TRBJ1-5; unclear D gene. Trimming cost V 8 bases and J 5 bases, with 13 bases left between them. This CDR3 has 13 amino acids. In germline, CDR1 is SEHNR, CDR2 FQNEAQ (reference sequence). This chain's CDR3 is CASGAGRYQPQHF. The DNA of the CDR3 is TGTGCCAGCGGAGCGGGGAGGTATCAGCCCCAGCATTTT. Based on the CDR3 plus reference TRBV7-9 and TRBJ1-5, the full variable domain is DTGVSQNPRHKITKRGQNVTFRCDPISEHNRLYWYRQTLGQGPEFLTYFQNEAQLEKSRLLSDRFSAERPKGSFSTLEIQRTEQGDSAMYLCASGAGRYQPQHFGDGTRLSIL.

This clonotype was seen a handful of times. The chain links TRBV24-1 to TRBJ2-3; 7 nucleotides line up with TRBD2. CDR1 KGHDR and CDR2 SFDVKD come from the germline V gene. The V and J ends lost 9 bases and 4 bases, in that order; junction bases with no gene match: 12. This CDR3 has 15 amino acids. This CDR3 reads CATGRAAGTSDTQYF. CDR3 DNA sequence: TGTGCCACCGGAAGGGCAGCGGGAACTTCAGATACGCAGTATTTT.

The CDR3: CASRGQVISPQHF. In nucleotides, the CDR3 is TGTGCCAGCAGGGGACAGGTGATCAGCCCCCAGCATTTT. The rearrangement joins TRBV28 to TRBJ1-5; the match to TRBD1 covers 8 bases. This CDR3 contains 13 residues. The V segment lost 6 bases and the J segment 10 bases; nucleotides outside the gene matches: 8. Germline V lookup: CDR1 MDHEN, CDR2 SYDVKM.

The gene calls are TRBV7-2 and TRBJ1-1, with D tentatively TRBD1 (5 bases). The CDR3 totals 14 residues. The germline V gene encodes CDR1 SGHTA and CDR2 FQGNSA. V was shortened by 5 bases and J by 0 bases, with 10 bases between the two germline ends. The CDR3 DNA follows: TGTGCCAGCAGCCCCTCGACAGTGAACACTGAAGCTTTCTTT. It is translated as CASSPSTVNTEAFF.

This clonotype appeared a few times. V usage is TRBV12-3 or TRBV12-4 and J usage is TRBJ1-1; tentative D call: TRBD1 (5 bases). Deletions cut 5 bases from V and 10 bases from J, with 11 bases between. The CDR3 spans 11 residues. CDR3 amino acids: CASSTRDAAFF. The CDR3 DNA sequence: TGTGCCAGCAGTACCCGGGACGCAGCTTTCTTT.

This clonotype occurred a few times. J is TRBJ2-5 and V is TRBV20-1; D gene ambiguous. This CDR3 comprises 11 residues. V dropped 4 bases and J dropped 9 bases, with 12 bases sitting between them. The V gene's germline CDR1 is DFQATT and CDR2 SNEGSKA (reference sequence). The CDR3 DNA follows: TGCAGTGCTATATTCCCGGCGGCCCAGTACTTC. Amino acids: CSAIFPAAQYF.

This chain links TRBV12-3 or TRBV12-4 with TRBJ1-1; a weak D match, TRBD1 (6 bases). Trimming left V 7 bases short and J 4 bases short, with 10 bases between. The CDR3 sequence is 12 residues long. The CDR3 loop reads CASMLTGTEAFF. The CDR3 DNA reads as TGTGCCAGCATGTTGACAGGCACTGAAGCTTTCTTT.

The chain employs TRBV5-1 and TRBJ2-2, with D perhaps given as TRBD1 or TRBD2 (5 bases each). This CDR3 is 16 amino acids long. The ends were cut back, 4 bases at V and 4 bases at J, with 17 bases in the middle. From germline, CDR1 is SGHRS and CDR2 YFSETQ. The chain's CDR3 is CASSRQRGYGTGELFF. Written as DNA, the CDR3 is TGCGCCAGCAGCCGTCAGAGGGGCTACGGCACCGGGGAGCTGTTTTTT. Together with reference TRBV5-1 and TRBJ2-2, the CDR3 gives the full variable domain: KAGVTQTPRYLIKTRGQQVTLSCSPISGHRSVSWYQQTPGQGLQFLFEYFSETQRNKGNFPGRFSGRQFSNSRSEMNVSTLELGDSALYLCASSRQRGYGTGELFFGEGSRLTVL.